The rows below give T cell receptor beta chains drawn from one sample of a study of T cell responses to AZD1222 COVID-19 vaccine. The protocol was immunoSEQ multiplex PCR, while the TCRdb copy is restricted to in-frame clones and leaves out a portion. The sample has 120,000 or so clones, 86% seen once; the top ten hold approximately 15%. The sample in question was peripheral blood, obtained 28 days after the second AZD1222 dose. All receptors derive from an adult who received the AZD1222 COVID-19 vaccine. The CDR3 runs from the conserved cysteine through the conserved F or W. A D gene is named only where the DNA matches it firmly. Expanded clones are given a class, and other clones once, few, many or no size at all.

>15|.|TRBJ2-1|.|TRBV7-6
CASSSRDSLHNEQFF
TGTGCCAGCAGCTCCCGGGACTCTCTGCACAATGAGCAGTTCTTC
>15|.|TRBJ1-6|.|TRBV24-1
CATSVGEGSASPLHF
TGTGCCACCAGTGTGGGCGAGGGGTCGGCGTCACCCCTCCACTTT
>15|few|TRBJ1-6|TRBD1|TRBV18
CASSPSGGQGSPLHF
TGTGCCAGCTCACCAAGTGGGGGACAGGGATCACCCCTCCACTTT
>13|.|TRBJ1-4|.|TRBV30
CAWSVGFHEKLFF
TGTGCCTGGAGTGTTGGGTTTCATGAAAAACTGTTTTTT
>15|.|TRBJ2-1|TRBD2|TRBV29-1
CSVEGEREQYNEQFF
TGCAGCGTTGAGGGGGAGCGGGAACAATACAATGAGCAGTTCTTC
>16|.|TRBJ1-2|.|TRBV6-5
CASSYGETGLIYGYTF
TGTGCCAGCAGTTACGGGGAGACGGGGCTAATCTATGGCTACACCTTC
>14|.|TRBJ1-2|.|TRBV7-9
CASSLRSRGFGYTF
TGTGCCAGCAGCTTGAGGTCTCGTGGTTTTGGCTACACCTTC
>13|.|TRBJ1-1|.|TRBV2
CASSGGPDTEAFF
TGTGCCAGCAGTGGGGGGCCGGACACTGAAGCTTTCTTT
>17|medium-sized|TRBJ2-7|TRBD2|TRBV5-6
CASSLGSGGAALYEQYF
TGTGCCAGCAGCTTGGGAAGCGGGGGGGCGGCTCTGTACGAGCAGTACTTC
>15|few|TRBJ2-6|.|TRBV6-4
CASSDSGSGANVLTF
TGTGCCAGCAGTGACTCAGGGTCTGGGGCCAACGTCCTGACTTTC
>13|.|TRBJ2-7|TRBD1|TRBV24-1
CATSGTGGWEQYF
TGTGCCACCAGTGGGACAGGGGGTTGGGAGCAGTACTTC
>15|.|TRBJ2-6|.|TRBV9
CASSVEGAGANVLTF
TGTGCCAGCAGCGTAGAAGGGGCTGGGGCCAACGTCCTGACTTTC
>16|.|TRBJ1-3|.|TRBV10-3
CAISESRGANGNTIYF
TGTGCCATCAGTGAGTCACGGGGGGCTAATGGAAACACCATATATTTT
>16|.|TRBJ1-6|.|TRBV7-9
CASSSDGTPYNSPLHF
TGTGCCAGCAGCTCAGATGGGACACCCTATAATTCACCCCTCCACTTT
>15|.|TRBJ1-6|.|TRBV9
CASSAEGRRESPLHF
TGTGCCAGCAGCGCGGAGGGCAGGCGGGAATCACCCCTCCACTTT
>18|.|TRBJ2-2|TRBD2|TRBV10-3
CAISESILAGVSTGELFF
TGTGCCATCAGTGAGTCTATCCTAGCGGGAGTTTCCACCGGGGAGCTGTTTTTT
>15|.|TRBJ1-2|.|TRBV3-1/TRBV3-2
CASSQVLGPKAGYTF
TGTGCCAGCAGCCAAGTACTGGGACCAAAAGCTGGCTACACCTTC
>14|.|TRBJ1-1|.|TRBV2
CASSDERIRGEAFF
TGTGCCAGCAGTGATGAAAGGATTCGCGGCGAAGCTTTCTTT
>13|.|TRBJ2-7|TRBD2|TRBV9
CASSVDPGGEQYF
TGTGCCAGCAGCGTAGATCCGGGGGGCGAGCAGTACTTC
>14|few|TRBJ1-5|.|TRBV6-1
CASSEEDSPQPQHF
TGTGCCAGCAGTGAAGAGGACTCTCCTCAGCCCCAGCATTTT
>16|.|TRBJ2-1|TRBD2|TRBV5-8
CASSLGLAVSYNEQFF
TGTGCCAGCAGCCTGGGACTAGCGGTCTCCTACAATGAGCAGTTCTTC
>15|.|TRBJ2-5|.|TRBV5-1
CASSLVSGDRETQYF
TGCGCCAGCAGCTTGGTTTCCGGGGATCGAGAGACCCAGTACTTC
>14|.|TRBJ2-1|.|TRBV29-1
CSVLEDHSYNEQFF
TGCAGCGTTCTGGAAGACCACTCCTACAATGAGCAGTTCTTC
>14|.|TRBJ2-7|.|TRBV3-1/TRBV3-2
CASSGTRSSYEQYF
TGTGCCAGCTCCGGGACGAGAAGCTCCTACGAGCAGTACTTC
>18|.|TRBJ1-2|TRBD1|TRBV6-1
CASSAQGMGLAVSYGYTF
TGTGCCAGCAGTGCACAGGGGATGGGGCTGGCTGTGAGCTATGGCTACACCTTC
>15|.|TRBJ1-1|.|TRBV5-1
CASSPAKGVSTEAFF
TGCGCCAGCAGCCCGGCAAAGGGGGTTAGCACTGAAGCTTTCTTT
>13|once|TRBJ1-1|.|TRBV2
CASSEARNTEAFF
TGTGCCAGCAGTGAGGCCAGAAACACTGAAGCTTTCTTT
>15|.|TRBJ2-3|TRBD1|TRBV27
CASRTGQPSTDTQYF
TGTGCCAGCAGAACGGGACAGCCCAGCACAGATACGCAGTATTTT
>14|.|TRBJ2-7|.|TRBV15
CATSRVGSFREQYF
TGTGCCACCAGCAGAGTTGGGTCCTTCCGGGAGCAGTACTTC
>14|.|TRBJ2-5|.|TRBV5-6
CASSFWRLQETQYF
TGTGCCAGCAGCTTCTGGAGGTTACAAGAGACCCAGTACTTC
>17|.|TRBJ2-7|TRBD1|TRBV11-2
CASSLGRRDRVTYEQYF
TGTGCCAGCAGCTTAGGCCGGAGGGACAGGGTCACGTACGAGCAGTACTTC
>14|once|TRBJ1-3|.|TRBV7-8
CASSTTGRVGPGYF
TGTGCCAGCAGCACAACGGGCCGGGTCGGACCGGGATATTTT
>11|.|TRBJ1-4|.|TRBV20-1
CSARINEKLFF
TGCAGTGCTAGAATCAATGAAAAACTGTTTTTT
>13|.|TRBJ1-5|.|TRBV12-3/TRBV12-4
CASSLRLGQPQHF
TGTGCCAGCAGTTTAAGGCTAGGTCAGCCCCAGCATTTT
>15|.|TRBJ2-1|.|TRBV7-3
CASSLVLTVYNEQFF
TGTGCCAGCAGCTTAGTACTTACAGTCTACAATGAGCAGTTCTTC
>14|.|TRBJ1-2|.|TRBV19
CASSIPGSHYGYTF
TGTGCCAGTAGTATCCCCGGCAGTCACTATGGCTACACCTTC
>16|.|TRBJ2-1|.|TRBV5-4
CASADTLRSSYNEQFF
TGTGCCAGCGCCGACACTTTGCGGAGCTCCTACAATGAGCAGTTCTTC
>16|.|TRBJ1-2|TRBD1|TRBV28
CASTSGGQGSNYGYTF
TGTGCCAGCACATCTGGTGGACAGGGATCTAACTATGGCTACACCTTC
>14|.|TRBJ1-5|.|TRBV19
CASSSRVFTQPQHF
TGTGCCAGTAGTTCCCGGGTTTTCACTCAGCCCCAGCATTTT
>16|few|TRBJ2-1|TRBD2|TRBV3-1/TRBV3-2
CASSPGLAGEDNEQFF
TGTGCCAGCAGCCCGGGACTAGCGGGAGAAGACAATGAGCAGTTCTTC
>15|.|TRBJ2-1|.|TRBV5-1
CASSLLADSYNEQFF
TGCGCCAGCAGCTTGCTTGCAGACTCCTACAATGAGCAGTTCTTC
>12|.|TRBJ1-5|.|TRBV16
CASSQGNQPQHF
TGTGCCAGCAGCCAGGGGAATCAGCCCCAGCATTTT
>14|.|TRBJ2-5|TRBD2|TRBV28
CASSFLAGEETQYF
TGTGCCAGCAGTTTCCTAGCGGGAGAAGAGACCCAGTACTTC
>15|.|TRBJ1-2|.|TRBV6-5
CASRVKTLLFNGYTF
TGTGCCAGCAGAGTGAAGACACTCCTTTTCAATGGCTACACCTTC
>16|.|TRBJ2-3|.|TRBV6-2/TRBV6-3
CASSYTNVGLTDTQYF
TGTGCCAGCAGTTACACGAACGTGGGGCTGACAGATACGCAGTATTTT
>16|.|TRBJ2-7|.|TRBV14
CASSRNLATTSYEQYF
TGTGCCAGCAGCCGTAATTTAGCTACTACTTCCTACGAGCAGTACTTC
>15|.|TRBJ1-1|TRBD1|TRBV5-3
CARSSSGQGNTEAFF
TGTGCCAGAAGCTCAAGCGGACAGGGAAACACTGAAGCTTTCTTT
>14|.|TRBJ2-1|TRBD2|TRBV4-2
CASSTAGAYNEQFF
TGTGCCAGCAGTACGGCGGGAGCCTACAATGAGCAGTTCTTC
>13|.|TRBJ2-5|.|TRBV27
CASSLRSDGTQYF
TGTGCCAGCAGCCTCCGGAGTGACGGGACCCAGTACTTC